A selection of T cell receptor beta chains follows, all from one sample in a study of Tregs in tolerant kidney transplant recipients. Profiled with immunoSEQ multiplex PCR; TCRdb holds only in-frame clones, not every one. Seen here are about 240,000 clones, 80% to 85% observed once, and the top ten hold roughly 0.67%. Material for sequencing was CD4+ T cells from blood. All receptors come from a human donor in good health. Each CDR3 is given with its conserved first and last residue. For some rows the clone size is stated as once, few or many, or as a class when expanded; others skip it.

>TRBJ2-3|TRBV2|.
CASSDAGINTQYF
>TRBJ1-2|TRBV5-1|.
CASSPGGGAPNYGYTF
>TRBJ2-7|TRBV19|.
CASSTSGSNYEQYF
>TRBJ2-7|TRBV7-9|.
CASRPKRGEQYF
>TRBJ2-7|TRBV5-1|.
CASSFLRDSHEQYF
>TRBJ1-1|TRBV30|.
CAWSPTGEAVAFF
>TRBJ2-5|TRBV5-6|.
CASSLVVGPAAQYF
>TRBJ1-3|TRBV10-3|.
CAIRTGQWSGNTIYF
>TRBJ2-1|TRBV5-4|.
CASSSRDVAPHNEQFF
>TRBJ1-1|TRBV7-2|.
CASSPRIRNTEAFF
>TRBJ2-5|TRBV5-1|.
CASSLRLSLEGTQYF
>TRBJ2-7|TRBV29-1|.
CSGSTGTGFDEQYF
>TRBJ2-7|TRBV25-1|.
CASRTDRGYEQYF
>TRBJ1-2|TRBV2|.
CASSKTGINYGYTF
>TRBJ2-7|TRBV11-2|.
CASSLVRSSAYEQYF
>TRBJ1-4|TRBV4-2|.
CASSQDGLAANEKLFF
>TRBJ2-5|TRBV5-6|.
CASARRTGGTMYQETQYF
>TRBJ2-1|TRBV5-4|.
CASSSPPGRTNEQFF
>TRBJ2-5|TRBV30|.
CAWRGQGQETQYF
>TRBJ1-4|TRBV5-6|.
CASSLKGTGSEKLFF
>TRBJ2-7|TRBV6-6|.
CASSYSRAGAYEQYF
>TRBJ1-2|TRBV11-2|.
CASGQANYGYTF
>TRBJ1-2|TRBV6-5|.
CASSYSWGKVGGYTF
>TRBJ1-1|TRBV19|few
CASSIGIGEAFF
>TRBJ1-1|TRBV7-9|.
CASSLRGRGNTEAFF
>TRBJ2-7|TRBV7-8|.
CASSLAASGAYEQYF
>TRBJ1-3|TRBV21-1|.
CASGDRRSGNTIYF
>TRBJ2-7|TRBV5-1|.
CASSLGQGRSYEQYF
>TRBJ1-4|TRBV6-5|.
CASSRRRGGLEKLFF
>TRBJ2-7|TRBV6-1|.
CASSRDWGAQYEQYF
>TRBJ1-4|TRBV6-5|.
CASRRVSANEKLFF
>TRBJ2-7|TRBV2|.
CASSGQGDSYEQYF
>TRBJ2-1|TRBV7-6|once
CASSLAVSNEQFF
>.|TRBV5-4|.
CASSQGRGMRDEQYF
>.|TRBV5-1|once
CASSLSGHYEQYF
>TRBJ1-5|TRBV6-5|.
CASRRDSSNQPQHF
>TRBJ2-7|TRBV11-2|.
CASSPGLAPYEQYF
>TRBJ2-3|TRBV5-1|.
CASSFATSGTNTQYF
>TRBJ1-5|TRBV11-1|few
CASSPGRNQPQHF
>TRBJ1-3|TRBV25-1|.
CASSEHRGSENTIYF
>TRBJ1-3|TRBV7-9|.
CASSRGGSGNTIYF
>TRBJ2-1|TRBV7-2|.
CASSLQREGPNEQFF
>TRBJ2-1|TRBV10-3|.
CAISEGGSYNEQFF
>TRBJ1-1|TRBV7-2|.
CASSLVGTGGAGTEAFF
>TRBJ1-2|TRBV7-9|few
CASSLGRKYGYTF
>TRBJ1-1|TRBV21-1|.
CASSKVGGRNAFF
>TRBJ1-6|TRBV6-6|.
CASSFGRNNSPLHF
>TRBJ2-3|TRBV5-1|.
CASSLVPADTQYF
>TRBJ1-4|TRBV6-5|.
CASRSGGNDEKLFF
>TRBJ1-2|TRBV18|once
CASSPDRNYGYTF
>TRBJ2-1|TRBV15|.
CATQRGGRSVNEQFF
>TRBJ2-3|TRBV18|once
CASSPLPRSGGKGTDTQYF
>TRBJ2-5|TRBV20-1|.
CSAGYQETQYF
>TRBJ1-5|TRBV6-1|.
CASTKGRGGNQPQHF
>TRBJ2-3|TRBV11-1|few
CASSLAGTGTTDTQYF
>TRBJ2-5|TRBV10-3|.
CAINRDRGLETQYF
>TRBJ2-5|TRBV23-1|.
CASSQSPVRETQYF
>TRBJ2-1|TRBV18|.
CASSPQQGPSSYNEQFF
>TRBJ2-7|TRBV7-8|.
CASSPTGEGAAYEQYF